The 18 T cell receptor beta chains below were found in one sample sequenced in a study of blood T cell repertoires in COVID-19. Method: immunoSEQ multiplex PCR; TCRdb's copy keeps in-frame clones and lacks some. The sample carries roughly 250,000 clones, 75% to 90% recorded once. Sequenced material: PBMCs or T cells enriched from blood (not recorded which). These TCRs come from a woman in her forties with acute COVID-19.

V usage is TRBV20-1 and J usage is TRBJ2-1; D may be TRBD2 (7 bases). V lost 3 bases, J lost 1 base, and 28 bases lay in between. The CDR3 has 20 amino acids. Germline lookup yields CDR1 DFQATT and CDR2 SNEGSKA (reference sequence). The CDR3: CSASRGDLAPLAGSYNEQFF. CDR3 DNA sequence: TGCAGTGCTAGTAGGGGGGACTTAGCCCCTTTAGCGGGTTCCTACAATGAGCAGTTCTTC.

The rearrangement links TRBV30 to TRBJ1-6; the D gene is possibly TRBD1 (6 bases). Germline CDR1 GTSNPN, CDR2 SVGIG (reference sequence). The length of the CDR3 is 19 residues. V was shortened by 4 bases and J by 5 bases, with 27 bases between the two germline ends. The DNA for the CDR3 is TGTGCCTGGAACCCCGACAGGCACGGCCTCCTATCGGATAATTCACCCCTCCACTTT. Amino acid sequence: CAWNPDRHGLLSDNSPLHF. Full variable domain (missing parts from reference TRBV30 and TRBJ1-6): SQTIHQWPATLVQPVGSPLSLECTVEGTSNPNLYWYRQAAGRGLQLLFYSVGIGQISSEVPQNLSASRPQDRQFILSSKKLLLSDSGFYLCAWNPDRHGLLSDNSPLHFGNGTRLTVT.

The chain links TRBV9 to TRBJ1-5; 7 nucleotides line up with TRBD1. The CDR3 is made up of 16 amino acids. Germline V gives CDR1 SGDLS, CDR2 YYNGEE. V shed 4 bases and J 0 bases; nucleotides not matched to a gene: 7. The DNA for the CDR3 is TGTGCCAGCAGCCCCGGGACAGAGTATAGCAATCAGCCCCAGCATTTT. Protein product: CASSPGTEYSNQPQHF.

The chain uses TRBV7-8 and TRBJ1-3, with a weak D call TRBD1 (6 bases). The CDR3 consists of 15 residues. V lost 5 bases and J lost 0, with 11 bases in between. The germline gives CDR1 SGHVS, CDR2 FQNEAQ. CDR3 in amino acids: CASSPTGYSGNTIYF. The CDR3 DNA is TGTGCCAGCAGCCCGACAGGTTACTCTGGAAACACCATATATTTT.

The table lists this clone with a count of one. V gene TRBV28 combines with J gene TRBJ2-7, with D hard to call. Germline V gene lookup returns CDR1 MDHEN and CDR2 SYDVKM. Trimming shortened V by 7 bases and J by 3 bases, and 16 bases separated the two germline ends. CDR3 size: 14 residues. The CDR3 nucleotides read TGTGCCAGCACCACTGTGGGCGCCGACTACGAGCAGTACTTC. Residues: CASTTVGADYEQYF.

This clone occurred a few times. CDR3 sequence (DNA): TGTGCCAGTAGTATTGGGAGCGACACAGATACGCAGTATTTT. Encoded protein: CASSIGSDTDTQYF. The rearrangement uses TRBV19 and TRBJ2-3, with a tentative D call TRBD2 (5 bases). The CDR3 runs 14 residues. Trimming cost V 3 bases and J 2 bases, with 9 bases left between them. Per germline, CDR1 LNHDA and CDR2 SQIVND (reference sequence).

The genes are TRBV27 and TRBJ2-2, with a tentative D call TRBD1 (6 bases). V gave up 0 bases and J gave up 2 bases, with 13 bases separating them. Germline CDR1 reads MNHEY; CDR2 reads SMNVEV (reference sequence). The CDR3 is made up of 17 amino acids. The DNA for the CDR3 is TGTGCCAGCAGTTTATCTTGGGGGCCCCTTAACACCGGGGAGCTGTTTTTT. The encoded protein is CASSLSWGPLNTGELFF.

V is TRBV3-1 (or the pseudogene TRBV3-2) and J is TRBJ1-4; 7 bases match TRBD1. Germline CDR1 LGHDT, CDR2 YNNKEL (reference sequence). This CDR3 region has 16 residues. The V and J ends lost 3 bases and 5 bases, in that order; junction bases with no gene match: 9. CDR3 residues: CASSQGGAGGNEKLFF. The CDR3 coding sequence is TGTGCCAGCAGCCAGGGTGGTGCAGGGGGGAATGAAAAACTGTTTTTT.

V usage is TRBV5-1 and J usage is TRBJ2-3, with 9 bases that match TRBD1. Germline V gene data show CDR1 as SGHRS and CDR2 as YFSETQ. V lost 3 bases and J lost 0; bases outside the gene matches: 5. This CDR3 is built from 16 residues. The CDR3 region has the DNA TGCGCCAGCAGCTGGACGGACAGGGGCAGCACAGATACGCAGTATTTT. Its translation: CASSWTDRGSTDTQYF.

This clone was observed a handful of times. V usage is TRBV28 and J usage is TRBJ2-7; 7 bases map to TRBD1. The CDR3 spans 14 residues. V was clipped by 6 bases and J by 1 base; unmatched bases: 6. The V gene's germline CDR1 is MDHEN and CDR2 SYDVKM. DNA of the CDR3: TGTGCCAGCAGAATACAGGGGTTGTCCTACGAGCAGTACTTC. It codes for CASRIQGLSYEQYF.

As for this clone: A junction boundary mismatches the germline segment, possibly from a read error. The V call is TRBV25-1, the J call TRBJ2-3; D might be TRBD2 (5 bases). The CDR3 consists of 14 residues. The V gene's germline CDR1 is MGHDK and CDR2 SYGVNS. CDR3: CASSESLLLDAQYF. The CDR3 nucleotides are TGTGCCAGCAGTGAATCCCTCTTACTAGATGCGCAGTATTTT.

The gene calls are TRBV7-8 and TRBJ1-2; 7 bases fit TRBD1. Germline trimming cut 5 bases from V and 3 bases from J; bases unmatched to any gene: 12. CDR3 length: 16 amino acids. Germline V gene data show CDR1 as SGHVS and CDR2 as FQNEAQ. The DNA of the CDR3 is TGTGCCAGCAGCCCTGCCGGGACAGCTATTCACTATGGCTACACCTTC. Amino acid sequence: CASSPAGTAIHYGYTF.

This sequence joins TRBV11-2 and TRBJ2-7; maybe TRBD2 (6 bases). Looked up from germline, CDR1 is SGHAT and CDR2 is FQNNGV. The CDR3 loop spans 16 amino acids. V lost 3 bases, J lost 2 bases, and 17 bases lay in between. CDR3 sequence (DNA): TGTGCCAGCAGCTTTACGGAGCGGGTGGTCCCCTACGAGCAGTACTTC. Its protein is CASSFTERVVPYEQYF.

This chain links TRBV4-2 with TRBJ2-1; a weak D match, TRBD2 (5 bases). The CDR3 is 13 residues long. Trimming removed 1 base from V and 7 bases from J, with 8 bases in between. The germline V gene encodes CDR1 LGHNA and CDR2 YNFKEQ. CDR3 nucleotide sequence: TGTGCCAGCAGCCAAGTAGAGGGTAATGAGCAGTTCTTC. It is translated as CASSQVEGNEQFF.

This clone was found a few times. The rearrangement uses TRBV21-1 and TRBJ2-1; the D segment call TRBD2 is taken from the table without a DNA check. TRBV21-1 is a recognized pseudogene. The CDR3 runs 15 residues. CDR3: CASIPPSGRLNEQFF. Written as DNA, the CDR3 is TGTGCCAGCATCCCACCTAGCGGGAGATTGAATGAGCAGTTCTTC.

The CDR3 loop is CASSPGLTYGELFF. CDR3 nucleotide sequence: TGTGCCAGCAGCCCGGGACTTACGTACGGGGAGCTGTTTTTT. V is TRBV9 and J is TRBJ2-2, with TRBD2 as a possible D gene (6 bases). V was trimmed by 4 bases and J by 7 bases, leaving 14 bases between them. CDR1 is SGDLS, CDR2 YYNGEE, per germline. The CDR3 runs to 14 residues.

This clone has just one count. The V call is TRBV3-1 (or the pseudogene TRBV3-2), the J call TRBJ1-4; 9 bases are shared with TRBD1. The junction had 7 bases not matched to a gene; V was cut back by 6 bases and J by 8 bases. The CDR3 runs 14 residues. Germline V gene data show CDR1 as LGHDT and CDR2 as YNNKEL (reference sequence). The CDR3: CASRADRGGEKLFF. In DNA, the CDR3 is TGTGCCAGCAGAGCGGACAGGGGTGGCGAAAAACTGTTTTTT.

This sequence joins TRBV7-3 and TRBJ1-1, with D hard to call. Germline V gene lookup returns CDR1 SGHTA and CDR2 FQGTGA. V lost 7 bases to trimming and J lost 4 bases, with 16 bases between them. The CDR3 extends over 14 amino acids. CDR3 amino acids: CASTELRVGTEAFF. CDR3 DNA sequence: TGTGCCAGCACCGAGCTGAGGGTTGGCACTGAAGCTTTCTTT.